A single sample gave rise to the 16 T cell receptor beta chains below, sequenced in a study of blood T cell repertoires in COVID-19. TCRdb's copy holds only in-frame clones and misses some; the assay was immunoSEQ multiplex PCR. The top ten hold over 15% of the sample, which has approximately 130,000 clones, 75% to 85% seen once. The sample comprised peripheral blood. These receptor sequences come from a man at least 80 years old with acute or convalescent COVID-19.

The chain employs TRBV18 and TRBJ2-6; unclear D gene. The CDR3 covers 13 residues. Trimming stripped 5 bases from V and 2 bases from J, with 4 bases between. Germline V gene data show CDR1 as KGHSH and CDR2 as LQKENI. The CDR3 loop reads CASSYTGANVLTF. The DNA of the CDR3 is TGTGCCAGCTCATACACTGGGGCCAACGTCCTGACTTTC.

CDR3: CATSTATGSNEKLFF. DNA for the CDR3: TGTGCCACCAGTACTGCGACAGGATCTAATGAAAAACTGTTTTTT. J is TRBJ1-4 and V is TRBV15; a possible D gene is TRBD1 (6 bases). Germline assignment: CDR1 LNHNV and CDR2 YYDKDF (reference sequence). The CDR3 consists of 15 residues. V dropped 6 bases and J dropped 3 bases, with 14 bases sitting between them.

The chain recombines TRBV6-1 with TRBJ1-1; perhaps TRBD1 as D (5 bases). V was clipped by 4 bases and J by 3 bases, with 21 bases between them. Germline V gene sequence: CDR1 MNHNS, CDR2 SASEGT. This CDR3 has 17 residues. The CDR3 reads CASSGAGTRGWHTEAFF. DNA of the CDR3: TGTGCCAGCAGTGGGGCAGGGACCCGGGGGTGGCACACTGAAGCTTTCTTT.

As DNA, the CDR3 is TGTGCCAGCAGCACAGCGGGGGGCCTGACCTACGAGCAGTACTTC. Residues: CASSTAGGLTYEQYF. The rearrangement joins TRBV7-2 to TRBJ2-7, with TRBD2 identical over 9 bases. V dropped 5 bases and J dropped 2; count of bases not matched to a gene: 7. This CDR3 is built from 15 residues. Germline assignment: CDR1 SGHTA and CDR2 FQGNSA.

This chain uses TRBV18 with TRBJ1-1, with D uncertain. Germline-derived CDR1 and CDR2 are KGHSH and LQKENI. The CDR3 spans 16 residues. V lost 1 base to trimming and J lost 1 base, with 13 bases between them. The CDR3 loop reads CASSPRAGYENTEAFF. CDR3 bases: TGTGCCAGCTCACCACGAGCGGGGTACGAGAACACTGAAGCTTTCTTT.

This clone was seen only once. The V call is TRBV5-1, the J call TRBJ2-7, with a weak D call TRBD1 (6 bases). CDR3 length: 16 residues. The V end was cut by 4 bases, the J end by 0 bases, with 17 bases between. CDR1 SGHRS and CDR2 YFSETQ come from the germline V gene. CDR3 sequence: CASSLFGQGSSYEQYF. The CDR3 region has the DNA TGCGCCAGCAGCCTTTTCGGGCAGGGGAGCTCCTACGAGCAGTACTTC.

CDR3 amino acids: CASSPRQGLNTEAFF. The CDR3 nucleotides read TGTGCCAGCAGCCCTAGACAGGGGTTAAACACTGAAGCTTTCTTT. J is TRBJ1-1 and V is TRBV21-1; the table names TRBD1, a call not compared with the DNA. TRBV21-1 is a pseudogene. This CDR3 is 15 amino acids long.

V gene TRBV5-5 combines with J gene TRBJ2-1, with a weak D call TRBD2 (6 bases). V gave up 4 bases and J gave up 8 bases, with 19 bases separating them. This CDR3 is built from 15 residues. The germline V gene has CDR1 SGHKS and CDR2 YYEKEE (reference sequence). This chain's CDR3 is CASSTSGLAGDEQFF. The CDR3, as DNA: TGTGCCAGCAGCACCTCGGGACTGGCGGGTGATGAGCAGTTCTTC.

The chain uses TRBV11-2 and TRBJ2-1, with 7 bases matching TRBD1. J lost 7 bases, V lost 1 base, and 7 bases had no gene match. Germline CDR1 and CDR2: SGHAT and FQNNGV. The CDR3 totals 15 residues. The CDR3 DNA reads as TGTGCCAGCAGCTTAGGAACCGGGACAGATAATGAGCAGTTCTTC. Its protein product is CASSLGTGTDNEQFF.

This clone has a handful of counts. This chain joins TRBV6-6 and TRBJ2-7, with 9 bases that match TRBD1. CDR3 length equals 14 residues. Trimming took 0 bases from V and 4 from J; bases not matched to a gene: 1. The germline CDR1 and CDR2 sequences are MNHNY and SVGAGI (reference sequence). CDR3 DNA sequence: TGTGCCAGCAGTTACTCGGGACAGGGTTACGAGCAGTACTTC. It translates to CASSYSGQGYEQYF.

J is TRBJ2-7 and V is TRBV30; 7 nucleotides line up with TRBD2. After removal of 4 bases from V and 2 bases from J, the junction contained 14 bases not matched to a gene. This CDR3 spans 16 amino acids. In germline, CDR1 is GTSNPN, CDR2 SVGIG (reference sequence). The CDR3, as DNA: TGTGCCTGGAAACCAACTCGGGGGGAATATACCTACGAGCAGTACTTC. Residues: CAWKPTRGEYTYEQYF. Full variable domain (rest looked up from reference TRBV30 and TRBJ2-7): SQTIHQWPATLVQPVGSPLSLECTVEGTSNPNLYWYRQAAGRGLQLLFYSVGIGQISSEVPQNLSASRPQDRQFILSSKKLLLSDSGFYLCAWKPTRGEYTYEQYFGPGTRLTVT.

V gene TRBV19 combines with J gene TRBJ1-1; perhaps TRBD1 as D (6 bases). In germline, CDR1 is LNHDA, CDR2 SQIVND (reference sequence). The length of the CDR3 is 14 residues. V lost 7 bases to trimming and J lost 1 base, with 13 bases between them. The CDR3 region is CASTSRRGNTEAFF. The CDR3, as DNA: TGTGCCAGTACCTCGCGCAGGGGGAACACTGAAGCTTTCTTT. The whole variable domain, filled in from reference TRBV19 and TRBJ1-1, reads DGGITQSPKYLFRKEGQNVTLSCEQNLNHDAMYWYRQDPGQGLRLIYYSQIVNDFQKGDIAEGYSVSREKKESFPLTVTSAQKNPTAFYLCASTSRRGNTEAFFGQGTRLTVV.

This chain uses TRBV19 with TRBJ2-2, with 7 bases lining up with TRBD1. CDR3 size: 14 residues. With V trimmed by 6 bases and J by 5 bases, 6 bases remained unmatched. CDR1 is LNHDA, CDR2 SQIVND, per germline (reference sequence). CDR3 amino acids: CASRQGFGTGELFF. CDR3 sequence (DNA): TGTGCCAGTAGACAGGGGTTCGGGACCGGGGAGCTGTTTTTT.

V and J are TRBV5-1 and TRBJ1-1, with D uncertain. This CDR3 has 13 amino acids. V was shortened by 0 bases and J by 2 bases, with 5 bases between the two germline ends. Germline V gene data show CDR1 as SGHRS and CDR2 as YFSETQ. The CDR3 DNA follows: TGCGCCAGCAGCTTGGGACACAACACTGAAGCTTTCTTT. It encodes CASSLGHNTEAFF.

The chain uses TRBV30 and TRBJ1-4; TRBD1 agrees at 8 bases. The germline V gene has CDR1 GTSNPN and CDR2 SVGIG (reference sequence). The CDR3 runs 12 residues. Trimming removed 8 bases from V and 8 bases from J; junction bases left unmatched: 7. CDR3 sequence (DNA): TGTGCCCGTACAGGGGGAGGAGAAAAACTGTTTTTT. Amino acids: CARTGGGEKLFF.

This chain connects TRBV3-1 (or the pseudogene TRBV3-2) to TRBJ2-5, with a possible D match to TRBD2 (6 bases). Germline CDR1 is LGHDT and CDR2 is YNNKEL (reference sequence). Trimming shortened V by 0 bases and J by 4 bases, and 12 bases separated the two germline ends. This CDR3 is built from 15 residues. CDR3 nucleotides: TGTGCCAGCAGCCAAGATCTCGGGGGTGGAGAGACCCAGTACTTC. It specifies CASSQDLGGGETQYF.